These 5 T cell receptor beta chains share one sample of origin, sequenced in a study of cytomegalovirus exposure and HLA in healthy donors. The PCR had 60 Vbeta and 13 Jbeta primers. Profiling relied on immunoSEQ multiplex PCR, and the TCRdb table lists in-frame clones only, not all of them. The sample yields 150,000 to 200,000 clones, roughly 13% seen once. Sequencing used PBMCs. Receptors were obtained from a man aged 50 to 60 in good health and CMV-seropositive.

The J gene is TRBJ1-2, the V gene TRBV28; 11 bases are shared with TRBD1. CDR3 length: 13 amino acids. CDR1 and CDR2 (germline): MDHEN, SYDVKM. The V and J ends lost 11 bases and 4 bases, in that order; junction bases with no gene match: 6. The CDR3 spells CAGQGAGGYGYTF. CDR3 nucleotide sequence: TGTGCCGGACAGGGGGCGGGGGGCTATGGCTACACCTTC.

The rearrangement joins TRBV30 to TRBJ2-2; D is uncertain. Germline CDR1 GTSNPN, CDR2 SVGIG (reference sequence). This CDR3 spans 14 amino acids. The V gene lost 5 bases and the J gene lost 3 bases, with 13 bases spanning the gap. The CDR3 sequence: CAWAPGLYTGELFF. The CDR3 nucleotides are TGTGCCTGGGCTCCGGGTCTCTACACCGGGGAGCTGTTTTTT.

This clone turned up a few times. The chain carries TRBV10-3 and TRBJ1-2; 7 bases fit TRBD1. The CDR3 extends over 15 amino acids. The germline V gene has CDR1 ENHRY and CDR2 SYGVKD. The V and J ends lost 0 bases and 5 bases, in that order; junction bases with no gene match: 6. The CDR3 coding sequence is TGTGCCATCAGTGAGTCAGGGGGCGCAAGGTATGGCTACACCTTC. Residues: CAISESGGARYGYTF.

The chain combines TRBV29-1 with TRBJ2-5; D call uncertain. The CDR3 loop spans 13 amino acids. Germline-derived CDR1 and CDR2 are SQVTM and ANQGSEA. Trimming took off 1 base at V and 5 bases at J, with 11 bases between the two ends. The CDR3 sequence: CSVEVASGETQYF. The CDR3 region has the DNA TGCAGCGTTGAAGTCGCTAGTGGGGAGACCCAGTACTTC.

V gene TRBV19 combines with J gene TRBJ1-1, with TRBD1 as a possible D gene (6 bases). The germline V and J ends were trimmed by 10 bases and 0 bases, with 12 bases remaining between them. CDR1 LNHDA and CDR2 SQIVND come from the germline V gene (reference sequence). The CDR3 is 13 residues long. The CDR3, as DNA: TGTGCCACAATAGGACAGCTGAACACTGAAGCTTTCTTT. This translates into CATIGQLNTEAFF. Together with reference TRBV19 and TRBJ1-1, the CDR3 gives the full variable domain: DGGITQSPKYLFRKEGQNVTLSCEQNLNHDAMYWYRQDPGQGLRLIYYSQIVNDFQKGDIAEGYSVSREKKESFPLTVTSAQKNPTAFYLCATIGQLNTEAFFGQGTRLTVV.